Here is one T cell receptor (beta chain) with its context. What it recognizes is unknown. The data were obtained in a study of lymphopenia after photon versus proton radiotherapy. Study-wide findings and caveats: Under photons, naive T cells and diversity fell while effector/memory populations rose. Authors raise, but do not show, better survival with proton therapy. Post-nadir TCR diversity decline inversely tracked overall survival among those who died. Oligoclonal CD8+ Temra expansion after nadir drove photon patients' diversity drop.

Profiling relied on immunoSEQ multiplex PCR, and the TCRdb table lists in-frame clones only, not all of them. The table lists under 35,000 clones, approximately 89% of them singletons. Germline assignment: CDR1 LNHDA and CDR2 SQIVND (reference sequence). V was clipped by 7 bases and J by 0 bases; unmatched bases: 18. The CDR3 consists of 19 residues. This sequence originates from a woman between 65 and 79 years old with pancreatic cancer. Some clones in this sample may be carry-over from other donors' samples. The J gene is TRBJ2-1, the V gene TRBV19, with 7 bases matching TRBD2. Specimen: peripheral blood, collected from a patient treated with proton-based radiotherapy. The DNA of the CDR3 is TGTGCCAGTACCCAGCGGGGTAATGGGTTTCAGGTCTCCTACAATGAGCAGTTCTTC. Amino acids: CASTQRGNGFQVSYNEQFF.